Considering frequency, the clone carrying this T cell receptor beta chain is large (0.1 to 1%). Its antigen is as yet unknown. It was UMI-labeled 5' RACE by which the TCR beta libraries were made. In the source study's methods: Functional CDR3 beta clonotypes numbered roughly 2,800 to 20,000 in each TCR beta library. TCRdb reanalyzed the 5' RACE reads, giving one entry per CDR3 protein sequence and no DNA. TCRdb, not the original authors, processed these V and J calls. This sample's table reports 2,500 to 3,500 distinct CDR3 sequences. The CDR3 is 15 amino acids. Germline CDR1 and CDR2: SEHNR and FQNEAQ (reference sequence). This sample was taken from a study of human CD8 memory T cell subsets. Study-wide results and limits: High diversity, at similar levels, marked stem-like memory and precursor exhausted T cells but not effector memory cells.

Sequencing was done on a sample of CD8+ T cells from PBMCs. The receptor comes from a human donor in good health. V usage is TRBV7-9 and J usage is TRBJ2-2; the TRBD1 assignment by TCRdb is unverifiable without DNA. This CDR3 is CASVAPGRNTGELFF. The variable domain in full, completed from reference TRBV7-9 and TRBJ2-2, reads DTGVSQNPRHKITKRGQNVTFRCDPISEHNRLYWYRQTLGQGPEFLTYFQNEAQLEKSRLLSDRFSAERPKGSFSTLEIQRTEQGDSAMYLCASVAPGRNTGELFFGEGSRLTVL.